This T cell receptor (beta chain) was recovered during a study of T-cell reconstitution after alpha-beta-depleted transplantation in children. This CDR3 has 13 residues. The V end was cut by 5 bases, the J end by 6 bases, with 10 bases between. It was with unique molecular identifiers that the TCRbeta library was prepared. TCRdb passed the PCR reads through MiXCR, listing each CDR3 protein once. The sample lists some 500,000 distinct CDR3 sequences; approximately 16% were seen once. The gene calls are TRBV12-3 or TRBV12-4 and TRBJ2-2, with D uncertain. The sequence came from a human donor who donated a stem cell graft to a child with acute lymphoblastic leukemia. Sequenced material: PBMCs from the stem cell graft donor, taken from the stem cell graft. The CDR3 DNA is TGTGCCAGCAGTATCAAGATGGCCGGGGAGCTGTTTTTT. This encodes CASSIKMAGELFF.